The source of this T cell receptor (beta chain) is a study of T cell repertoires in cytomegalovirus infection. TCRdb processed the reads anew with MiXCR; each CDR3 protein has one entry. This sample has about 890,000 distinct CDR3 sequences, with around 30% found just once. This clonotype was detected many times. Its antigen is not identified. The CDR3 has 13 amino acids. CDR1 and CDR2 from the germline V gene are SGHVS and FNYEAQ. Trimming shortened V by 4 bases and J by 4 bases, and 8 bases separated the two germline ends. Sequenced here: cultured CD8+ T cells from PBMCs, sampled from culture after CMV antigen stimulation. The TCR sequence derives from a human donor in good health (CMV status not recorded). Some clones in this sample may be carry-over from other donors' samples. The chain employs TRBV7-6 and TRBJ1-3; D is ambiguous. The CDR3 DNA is TGTGCCAGCAGCTCGACTTCGGGAAACACCATATATTTT. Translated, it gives CASSSTSGNTIYF.